These 26 T cell receptor beta chains originate from one sample sequenced in a study of shared clonotypes between healthy human individuals. Assay used: immunoSEQ multiplex PCR; TCRdb lists only in-frame clones, some missing. Of roughly 2,300,000 clones in the sample, 85% to 95% were seen once. Sequencing was carried out using naive CD4+ T cells from PBMCs. The subset here: CD45RA+ positively selected. The source is a man aged 18 to 29 in good health. Some clones in this sample may be carry-over from other donors' samples.

The rearrangement uses TRBV5-8 and TRBJ2-1, with D tentatively TRBD2 (7 bases). Trimming left V 1 base short and J 4 bases short, with 15 bases between. This CDR3 is built from 16 residues. The germline V gene has CDR1 SGHTS and CDR2 YDEGEE. In DNA form, the CDR3 reads TGTGCCAGCAGCTTGCGCCTCGAGGGGGGGTACAATGAGCAGTTCTTC. Amino acids: CASSLRLEGGYNEQFF.

The rearrangement links TRBV20-1 to TRBJ1-1; no clear D. The CDR3 consists of 11 residues. The V and J ends lost 5 bases and 1 base respectively, with 5 bases between them. Germline CDR1 reads DFQATT; CDR2 reads SNEGSKA (reference sequence). The CDR3 region has the DNA TGCAGTGCTGTGGGGAACACTGAAGCTTTCTTT. Amino acid sequence: CSAVGNTEAFF.

The chain carries TRBV7-9 and TRBJ1-3; D uncertain. V lost 6 bases and J 1 base, leaving 7 bases between the germline ends. The CDR3 has 13 amino acids. Germline CDR1 and CDR2: SEHNR and FQNEAQ (reference sequence). The chain's CDR3 is CASSAYSGNTIYF. In DNA form, the CDR3 reads TGTGCCAGCAGTGCTTATTCTGGAAACACCATATATTTT.

The rearrangement uses TRBV5-1 and TRBJ1-2, with TRBD1 as a possible D gene (5 bases). There are 15 residues in the CDR3. Germline lookup yields CDR1 SGHRS and CDR2 YFSETQ. V gave up 4 bases and J gave up 5 bases, with 18 bases separating them. The CDR3 bases are TGCGCCAGCAGCGAGGAAGGGCTCTGGGGGTATGGCTACACCTTC. Its translation is CASSEEGLWGYGYTF.

The gene calls are TRBV9 and TRBJ2-4; D tentatively reads TRBD1 or TRBD2 (8 bases each). Germline loops: CDR1 SGDLS, CDR2 YYNGEE. The ends were cut back, 4 bases at V and 3 bases at J, with 23 bases in the middle. The CDR3 length is 18 residues. CDR3 DNA: TGTGCCAGCAGCCCGTCAACTGAGCGGGGGACAGGCAAAAACATTCAGTACTTC. This translates into CASSPSTERGTGKNIQYF.

V usage is TRBV5-1 and J usage is TRBJ2-2; 7 bases match TRBD1. V lost 3 bases and J lost 4; bases outside the gene matches: 9. The length of the CDR3 is 16 residues. CDR1 and CDR2 (germline): SGHRS, YFSETQ. The CDR3 is CASSSQTGQLTGELFF. In DNA, the CDR3 is TGCGCCAGCAGCTCGCAAACGGGACAGCTCACCGGGGAGCTGTTTTTT.

This clone was found once. This rearrangement joins TRBV29-1 to TRBJ2-5, with 10 bases that match TRBD1. Near its end, the DNA agrees better with TRBJ2-7, so the J call may be wrong. This CDR3 comprises 15 residues. Germline-derived CDR1 and CDR2 are SQVTM and ANQGSEA. The CDR3 sequence is CSVVLGTGDVYEQYF. In DNA form, the CDR3 reads TGCAGCGTTGTGCTCGGGACAGGGGACGTCTACGAGCAGTACTTC.

The rearrangement uses TRBV5-1 and TRBJ2-3; 9 bases fit TRBD2. This CDR3 spans 16 amino acids. J lost 7 bases, V lost 0 bases, and 9 bases had no gene match. Germline lookup yields CDR1 SGHRS and CDR2 YFSETQ. CDR3 nucleotides: TGCGCCAGCAGCTTGGGAGGTAGCGGGAGTTTTAATACGCAGTATTTT. Translated: CASSLGGSGSFNTQYF.

The rearrangement uses TRBV6-5 and TRBJ1-1; the match to TRBD1 covers 7 bases. With V trimmed by 6 bases and J by 10 bases, 14 bases remained unmatched. Per the germline V gene, CDR1 is MNHEY and CDR2 is SVGAGI. This CDR3 is built from 14 residues. The CDR3 region has the DNA TGTGCCAGCAGACTAAACAGGGGTCTATCTGGAGCTTTCTTT. Translating gives CASRLNRGLSGAFF.

The chain recombines TRBV7-2 with TRBJ2-1; perhaps D is TRBD1 or TRBD2 (5 bases each). The CDR3 covers 15 residues. Trimming removed 1 base at V and 3 bases at J, with 10 bases between. Germline assignment: CDR1 SGHTA and CDR2 FQGNSA. DNA for the CDR3: TGTGCCAGCAGCTTAGGTTGGGGGAGCTACAATGAGCAGTTCTTC. This gives the protein CASSLGWGSYNEQFF. The full variable domain, in which reference TRBV7-2 and TRBJ2-1 provide the parts outside the CDR3, is GAGVSQSPSNKVTEKGKDVELRCDPISGHTALYWYRQSLGQGLEFLIYFQGNSAPDKSGLPSDRFSAERTGGSVSTLTIQRTQQEDSAVYLCASSLGWGSYNEQFFGPGTRLTVL.

V gene TRBV27 combines with J gene TRBJ2-1; no clear D. There are 15 residues in the CDR3. The V end lost 2 bases, the J end lost 2 bases, and 10 bases lay between the germline ends. CDR1 and CDR2 from the germline V gene are MNHEY and SMNVEV (reference sequence). CDR3: CASSLNFFTYNEQFF. The DNA for the CDR3 is TGTGCCAGCAGTTTAAATTTCTTTACCTACAATGAGCAGTTCTTC.

This clone has a single count. The chain combines TRBV6-1 with TRBJ2-5; D is possibly TRBD1 (6 bases). CDR3 length: 12 residues. Germline V gene lookup returns CDR1 MNHNS and CDR2 SASEGT. Trimming took off 9 bases at V and 4 bases at J, with 12 bases between the two ends. The DNA for the CDR3 is TGTGCCAGTTCCAGGGGCTTAGAGACCCAGTACTTC. It specifies CASSRGLETQYF.

This clone occurred once. This chain uses TRBV9 with TRBJ2-1; D perhaps matches TRBD2 (5 bases). Germline values: CDR1 SGDLS, CDR2 YYNGEE. The CDR3 covers 18 residues. Trimming shortened V by 4 bases and J by 4 bases, and 24 bases separated the two germline ends. CDR3 bases: TGTGCCAGCAGCCCGCGGCCCTCTACTAGTAGCTGGTACAATGAGCAGTTCTTC. Amino acid sequence: CASSPRPSTSSWYNEQFF.

The chain has TRBV18 and TRBJ1-1; TRBD1 might be the D (5 bases). Per germline, CDR1 KGHSH and CDR2 LQKENI. V was trimmed by 5 bases and J by 1 base, leaving 11 bases between them. The CDR3 spans 14 residues. The CDR3 nucleotides read TGTGCCAGCTCATCGGCGGGGCCGAACACTGAAGCTTTCTTT. This encodes CASSSAGPNTEAFF.

The V and J genes are TRBV9 and TRBJ2-5, with D tentatively TRBD2 (7 bases). The V end lost 4 bases, the J end lost 5 bases, and 21 bases lay between the germline ends. Germline V gives CDR1 SGDLS, CDR2 YYNGEE. The CDR3 extends over 16 amino acids. The CDR3, as DNA: TGTGCCAGCAGCCCGGGCCTTGGGGGCGGGAGTGAGACCCAGTACTTC. Translating it yields CASSPGLGGGSETQYF.

This clone showed up just once. The chain joins TRBV25-1 to TRBJ2-7; D gene unclear. Germline-derived CDR1 and CDR2 are MGHDK and SYGVNS. The CDR3 extends over 12 amino acids. The V end was cut by 1 base, the J end by 7 bases, with 8 bases between. This CDR3 reads CASSEWVGEQYF. CDR3 nucleotide sequence: TGTGCCAGCAGTGAATGGGTGGGGGAGCAGTACTTC.

The genes are TRBV28 and TRBJ1-5; 7 bases line up with TRBD1. The germline V gene encodes CDR1 MDHEN and CDR2 SYDVKM. The CDR3 has 16 amino acids. Germline trimming cut 5 bases from V and 4 bases from J; bases unmatched to any gene: 11. CDR3 sequence (DNA): TGTGCCAGCAGTGTGACAGGGACCGGGGGGAATCAGCCCCAGCATTTT. Its translation is CASSVTGTGGNQPQHF.

The rearrangement joins TRBV18 to TRBJ2-2, with D perhaps matching TRBD1 or TRBD2 (5 bases each). Trimming took off 4 bases at V and 5 bases at J, with 11 bases between the two ends. There are 14 residues in the CDR3. Germline V gives CDR1 KGHSH, CDR2 LQKENI. DNA of the CDR3: TGTGCCAGCTCACTAGGATGGGGGACCGGGGAGCTGTTTTTT. This sequence encodes CASSLGWGTGELFF.

The chain combines TRBV2 with TRBJ2-1, with 10 bases identical to TRBD2. Germline assignment: CDR1 SNHLY and CDR2 FYNNEI. The CDR3 runs to 16 residues. V was clipped by 5 bases and J by 7 bases; unmatched bases: 11. CDR3 region: CASSPPLAGELNEQFF. Here the CDR3 DNA reads TGTGCCAGCAGTCCTCCTCTAGCGGGAGAATTAAATGAGCAGTTCTTC. The complete variable domain, with remaining parts taken from reference TRBV2 and TRBJ2-1, reads EPEVTQTPSHQVTQMGQEVILRCVPISNHLYFYWYRQILGQKVEFLVSFYNNEISEKSEIFDDQFSVERPDGSNFTLKIRSTKLEDSAMYFCASSPPLAGELNEQFFGPGTRLTVL.

The rearrangement links TRBV4-2 to TRBJ2-1, with 10 positions matching TRBD2. In germline, CDR1 is LGHNA, CDR2 YNFKEQ. V was pared by 1 base and J by 8 bases, with 5 bases of the junction left unmatched. This CDR3 contains 15 residues. The CDR3 region is CASSQVASGSDEQFF. The DNA for the CDR3 is TGTGCCAGCAGCCAAGTAGCTAGCGGGAGCGATGAGCAGTTCTTC.

The sample holds a few counts of this clone. The V and J genes are TRBV19 and TRBJ1-1, with D unresolved. Deletions cut 6 bases from V and 2 bases from J, with 19 bases between. The CDR3 runs to 16 residues. Germline V gene lookup returns CDR1 LNHDA and CDR2 SQIVND (reference sequence). This chain's CDR3 is CASSIILRVSNTEAFF. CDR3 nucleotides: TGTGCCAGTAGCATCATACTCCGGGTCTCCAACACTGAAGCTTTCTTT.

Points on this clone: Other nucleotide sequences in the sample specify the same CDR3. The chain links TRBV5-1 to TRBJ1-1; 12 nucleotides align to TRBD1. Per germline, CDR1 SGHRS and CDR2 YFSETQ. The CDR3 spans 16 residues. J was trimmed by 5 bases and V by 2 bases; bases with no gene match: 7. Here the CDR3 DNA reads TGCGCCAGCAGCTTAGGGACAGGGGGCGCTCGGACTGAAGCTTTCTTT. It specifies CASSLGTGGARTEAFF.

V usage is TRBV5-5 and J usage is TRBJ1-1, with D possibly being TRBD1 (5 bases). The V and J ends lost 0 bases and 5 bases respectively, with 14 bases between them. Looked up from germline, CDR1 is SGHKS and CDR2 is YYEKEE (reference sequence). The CDR3 is 15 residues long. The CDR3 loop reads CASSLVAGLGTEAFF. The CDR3 region has the DNA TGTGCCAGCAGCTTGGTTGCAGGGCTGGGAACTGAAGCTTTCTTT.

The V and J genes are TRBV7-9 and TRBJ2-3; 9 bases align to TRBD2. CDR1 is SEHNR and CDR2 is FQNEAQ in the germline V gene (reference sequence). The CDR3 runs 14 residues. V lost 5 bases and J lost 4; bases outside the gene matches: 4. Here the CDR3 DNA reads TGTGCCAGCAGCCTTAGCGGGAGCCCAGATACGCAGTATTTT. This gives the protein CASSLSGSPDTQYF. Complete variable domain (other parts from reference TRBV7-9 and TRBJ2-3): DTGVSQNPRHKITKRGQNVTFRCDPISEHNRLYWYRQTLGQGPEFLTYFQNEAQLEKSRLLSDRFSAERPKGSFSTLEIQRTEQGDSAMYLCASSLSGSPDTQYFGPGTRLTVL.

This clone came up once. V is TRBV18 and J is TRBJ2-7; D is unresolved. Trimming pared 6 bases from V and 8 bases from J, leaving 23 bases between. The CDR3 covers 15 residues. Germline V gene data show CDR1 as KGHSH and CDR2 as LQKENI. CDR3 coding DNA: TGTGCCAGCTCTCCGGAAAATACCCAAGCGAGTAAGCAGTACTTC. Translated, it gives CASSPENTQASKQYF.

The chain combines TRBV5-1 with TRBJ2-1, with D maybe TRBD1 (6 bases). CDR1 is SGHRS and CDR2 is YFSETQ in the germline V gene. This CDR3 contains 16 residues. Trimming removed 0 bases from V and 4 bases from J, with 14 bases in between. The CDR3 DNA is TGCGCCAGCAGCTTGGCCGCGGGCACAGGGTACAATGAGCAGTTCTTC. Its translation is CASSLAAGTGYNEQFF.